The clone carrying this T cell receptor beta chain was recorded a few times. These data belong to a study of CD8 T cells in ankylosing spondylitis. V was pared by 4 bases and J by 0 bases, with 11 bases between. This CDR3 comprises 14 residues. Germline V gene lookup returns CDR1 DFQATT and CDR2 SNEGSKA (reference sequence). TCRdb independently ran MiXCR on the 5' RACE reads; one entry per CDR3 protein. The data hold tens of thousands of distinct CDR3 sequences, with approximately 5.7% observed a single time. Sequenced input: synovial fluid, either unsorted or a sorted T cell fraction (not recorded which). The V call is TRBV20-1, the J call TRBJ2-3; tentatively, D is TRBD1 or TRBD2 (5 bases each). This sequence was found in a male donor with ankylosing spondylitis. The CDR3 loop is CSAKGPASTDTQYF. The CDR3, as DNA: TGCAGTGCTAAGGGACCTGCTAGCACAGATACGCAGTATTTT.